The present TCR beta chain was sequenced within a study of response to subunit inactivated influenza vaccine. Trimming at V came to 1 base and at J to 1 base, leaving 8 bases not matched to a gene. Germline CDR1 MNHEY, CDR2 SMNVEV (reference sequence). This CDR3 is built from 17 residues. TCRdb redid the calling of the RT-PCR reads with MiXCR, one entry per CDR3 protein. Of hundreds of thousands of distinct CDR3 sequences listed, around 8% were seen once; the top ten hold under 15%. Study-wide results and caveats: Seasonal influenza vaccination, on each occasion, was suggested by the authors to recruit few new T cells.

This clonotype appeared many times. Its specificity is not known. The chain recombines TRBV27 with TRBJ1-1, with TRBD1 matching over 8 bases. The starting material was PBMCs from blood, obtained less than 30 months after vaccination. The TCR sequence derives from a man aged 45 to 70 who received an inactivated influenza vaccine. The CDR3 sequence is CASSLWGGQVGNTEAFF. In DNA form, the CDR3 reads TGTGCCAGCAGTTTATGGGGGGGACAGGTTGGGAACACTGAAGCTTTCTTT.